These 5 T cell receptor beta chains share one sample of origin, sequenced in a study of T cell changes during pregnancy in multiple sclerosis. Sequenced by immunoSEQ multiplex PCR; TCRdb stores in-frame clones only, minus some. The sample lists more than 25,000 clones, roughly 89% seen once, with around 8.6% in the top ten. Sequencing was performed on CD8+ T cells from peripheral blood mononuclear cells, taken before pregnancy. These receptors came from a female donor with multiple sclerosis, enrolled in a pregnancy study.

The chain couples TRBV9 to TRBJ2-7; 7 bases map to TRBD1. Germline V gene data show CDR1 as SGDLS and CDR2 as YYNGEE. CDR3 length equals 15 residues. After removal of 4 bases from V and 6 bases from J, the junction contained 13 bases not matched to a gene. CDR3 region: CASSPGIGTVGEQYF. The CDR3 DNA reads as TGTGCCAGCAGCCCGGGGATTGGGACAGTTGGCGAGCAGTACTTC. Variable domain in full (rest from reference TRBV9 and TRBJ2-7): DSGVTQTPKHLITATGQRVTLRCSPRSGDLSVYWYQQSLDQGLQFLIQYYNGEERAKGNILERFSAQQFPDLHSELNLSSLELGDSALYFCASSPGIGTVGEQYFGPGTRLTVT.

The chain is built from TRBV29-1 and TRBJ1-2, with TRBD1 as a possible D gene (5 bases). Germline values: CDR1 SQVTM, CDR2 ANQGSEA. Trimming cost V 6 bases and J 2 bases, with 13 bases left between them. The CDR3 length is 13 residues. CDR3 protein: CSVRTPENYGYTF. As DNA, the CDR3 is TGCAGCGTACGGACACCCGAAAACTATGGCTACACCTTC.

The DNA of the CDR3 is TGTGCCAGTAGTATTGGTCTAGCGGGGGTCACCGGGGAGCTGTTTTTT. Translation: CASSIGLAGVTGELFF. The chain combines TRBV19 with TRBJ2-2; 10 nucleotides line up with TRBD2. The germline CDR1 and CDR2 sequences are LNHDA and SQIVND (reference sequence). Germline trimming cut 3 bases from V and 4 bases from J; bases unmatched to any gene: 5. This CDR3 is 16 amino acids long.

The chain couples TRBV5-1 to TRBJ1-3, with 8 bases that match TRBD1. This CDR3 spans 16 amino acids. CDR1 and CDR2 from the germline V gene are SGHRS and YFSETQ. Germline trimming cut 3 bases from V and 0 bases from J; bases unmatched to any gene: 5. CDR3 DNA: TGCGCCAGCAGCTCGGGACAGGCCTCCTCTGGAAACACCATATATTTT. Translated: CASSSGQASSGNTIYF. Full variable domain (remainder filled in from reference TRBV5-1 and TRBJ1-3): KAGVTQTPRYLIKTRGQQVTLSCSPISGHRSVSWYQQTPGQGLQFLFEYFSETQRNKGNFPGRFSGRQFSNSRSEMNVSTLELGDSALYLCASSSGQASSGNTIYFGEGSWLTVV.

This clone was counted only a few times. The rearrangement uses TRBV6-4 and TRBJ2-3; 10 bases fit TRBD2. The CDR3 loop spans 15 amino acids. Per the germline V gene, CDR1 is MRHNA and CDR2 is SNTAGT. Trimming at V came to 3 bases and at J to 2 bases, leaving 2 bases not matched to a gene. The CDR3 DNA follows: TGTGCCAGCAGTGAAACTAGCGGGGCCACAGATACGCAGTATTTT. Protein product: CASSETSGATDTQYF.